The rows below give T cell receptor beta chains drawn from one sample of a study of T cell responses to AZD1222 COVID-19 vaccine. Method: immunoSEQ multiplex PCR; TCRdb's copy keeps in-frame clones and lacks some. Of about 60,000 clones in the sample, approximately 86% were seen once. The specimen comprised peripheral blood, sampled on day 0 of AZD1222 vaccination. The receptors here all came from an adult in good health. The conserved cysteine and the conserved F or W are not part of the CDR3 here.

cdr3_length | j_call | v_call | cdr3_aa
13 | TRBJ1-1 | TRBV27 | ASSFGDRESTEAF
13 | TRBJ1-2 | TRBV10-3 | ASYPGQGWIYGYT
11 | TRBJ1-1 | TRBV28 | ASSPTGRGEAF
11 | TRBJ2-7 | TRBV5-6 | ASSFTRAPGEY
12 | TRBJ2-5 | TRBV29-1 | SVEGLAGEETQY
12 | TRBJ1-6 | TRBV27 | ASSFSQPNSPLH
11 | TRBJ2-7 | TRBV27 | ASSPAYSYEQY
14 | TRBJ2-5 | TRBV6-9 | ASSILTSGILETQY
10 | TRBJ1-1 | TRBV3-1/TRBV3-2 | ASSHSNTEAF
15 | TRBJ1-3 | TRBV24-1 | ATSDPGTGASGNTIY
13 | TRBJ1-1 | TRBV19 | ASSMGGGVFAEAF
13 | TRBJ2-7 | TRBV9 | ASSVKPGRADEQY
13 | TRBJ2-1 | TRBV3-1/TRBV3-2 | ASSQARLAQNEQF
9 | TRBJ1-1 | TRBV3-1/TRBV3-2 | ASSFGREAF
11 | TRBJ1-5 | TRBV7-2 | ASSPATWQPQH
9 | TRBJ2-3 | TRBV5-5 | ASSLIDTQY
12 | TRBJ2-1 | TRBV9 | ASSVRGAYNEQF
12 | TRBJ2-7 | TRBV2 | ASRPVRQAYEQY
17 | TRBJ2-1 | TRBV6-2/TRBV6-3 | ASSYSTLLGYIPSNEQF
11 | TRBJ2-5 | TRBV28 | ASSFRRRETQY
11 | TRBJ1-1 | TRBV23-1 | ARSRERNTEAF
10 | TRBJ2-2 | TRBV27 | ASSWNNGELF
14 | TRBJ2-1 | TRBV4-3 | ASSQSTRGLGNEQF
12 | TRBJ1-4 | TRBV7-2 | ASSFGALGEKLF
13 | TRBJ1-2 | TRBV27 | ASSLGLTEIDGYT
13 | TRBJ1-1 | TRBV7-6 | ASSPQGGQGTEAF
12 | TRBJ2-5 | TRBV7-9 | ASSETGAGETQY
16 | TRBJ1-3 | TRBV7-2 | ASSLYIANRGLRNTIY
12 | TRBJ2-7 | TRBV6-5 | ASSYSRPSYEQY
13 | TRBJ1-1 | TRBV6-5 | ASSQQGRGGTEAF
11 | TRBJ2-2 | TRBV28 | ASSLEVTGELF
12 | TRBJ1-5 | TRBV18 | ASRGGGFDQPQH
13 | TRBJ2-7 | TRBV11-2 | ASSLIAGGQYEQY
13 | TRBJ1-1 | TRBV15 | ATSRGDNLNTEAF
11 | TRBJ1-2 | TRBV5-4 | ASSLAREDGYT
13 | TRBJ1-2 | TRBV6-5 | ASSYSPGGDYGYT
13 | TRBJ1-2 | TRBV15 | ATSRGGASYYGYT
10 | TRBJ2-7 | TRBV29-1 | SVMARTYEQY
12 | TRBJ1-4 | TRBV5-4 | ASSLGRRGEKLF
13 | TRBJ2-7 | TRBV28 | ASTTSGRSSYEQY
14 | TRBJ1-3 | TRBV6-1 | ASSEGGTASRDTIY
12 | TRBJ1-2 | TRBV28 | ASRPGPISYGYT
16 | TRBJ2-3 | TRBV7-6 | ASSARDFTPVATDTQY
15 | TRBJ1-3 | TRBV7-8 | ASSLDPGQGLGNTIY
12 | TRBJ1-3 | TRBV27 | ASSLGTPLSTIY
13 | TRBJ2-7 | TRBV7-2 | ASSFLGGSSYEQY